This TCR beta chain was recovered during a study of blood T cells in healthy people across ages. Study-wide points: Per million T cells, TCR beta diversity dropped roughly linearly as age increased. It was the long-lived donors that had more naive CD4+ cells and higher diversity than aged donors.

Sample-barcoded 5' priming and a J-beta primer mix drove a second PCR of about 6 to 12 cycles. A template-switch adaptor with 12 random nucleotides tagged each cDNA molecule. In TCRdb, the 5' RACE reads were re-called with MiXCR into one record per CDR3 protein. Among approximately 790,000 distinct CDR3 sequences listed, approximately 67% were seen once. Remarks on this clonotype: Its antigen is unknown.

Source material: blood. The sequence was obtained from a man in his thirties or forties in good health.

The CDR3 is CASSQELRETQYF. DNA of the CDR3: TGCGCCAGCAGCCAAGAACTAAGGGAGACCCAGTACTTC. This chain links TRBV4-3 with TRBJ2-5; D unresolved. Trimming left V 0 bases short and J 5 bases short, with 7 bases between. CDR3 size: 13 residues. CDR1 and CDR2 (germline): LGHNA, YSLEER.